These 10 T cell receptor beta chains share one sample of origin, sequenced in a study of cytomegalovirus exposure and HLA in healthy donors. PCR was performed using 60 Vbeta and 13 Jbeta primers. Generated by immunoSEQ multiplex PCR, the TCRdb table keeps only in-frame clones and is missing some. The sample lists about 180,000 clones; more than 60% were seen once. The source material was PBMCs. Every receptor here comes from a human donor in good health.

The chain combines TRBV27 with TRBJ1-2, with TRBD1 identical over 10 bases. The germline V gene has CDR1 MNHEY and CDR2 SMNVEV (reference sequence). V lost 6 bases, J lost 2 bases, and 9 bases stayed unmatched. This CDR3 spans 16 amino acids. Here the CDR3 DNA reads TGTGCCAGCAGCTCCGGGGGACAGGGGAGGAACTATGGCTACACCTTC. This encodes CASSSGGQGRNYGYTF.

This chain joins TRBV19 and TRBJ1-1, with a weak D call TRBD1 (5 bases). Trimming cost V 3 bases and J 7 bases, with 9 bases left between them. Germline CDR1 reads LNHDA; CDR2 reads SQIVND (reference sequence). The length of the CDR3 is 12 residues. The CDR3 DNA reads as TGTGCCAGTAGTATTATAAGGGGTGAAGCTTTCTTT. It encodes CASSIIRGEAFF.

This clone was recorded once. The chain is built from TRBV14 and TRBJ1-1; 7 bases are shared with TRBD1. CDR1 and CDR2 (germline): SGHDN, FVKESK. Trimming at V came to 4 bases and at J to 8 bases, leaving 4 bases not matched to a gene. This CDR3 contains 12 residues. The DNA for the CDR3 is TGTGCCAGCAGCCTGGGGACAGCCGAAGCTTTCTTT. Residues: CASSLGTAEAFF. The variable domain in full, completed from reference TRBV14 and TRBJ1-1, reads EAGVTQFPSHSVIEKGQTVTLRCDPISGHDNLYWYRRVMGKEIKFLLHFVKESKQDESGMPNNRFLAERTGGTYSTLKVQPAELEDSGVYFCASSLGTAEAFFGQGTRLTVV.

This chain connects TRBV4-3 to TRBJ2-1, with 13 bases aligning to TRBD2. This CDR3 has 15 residues. Germline lookup yields CDR1 LGHNA and CDR2 YSLEER. The V and J ends lost 1 base and 11 bases, in that order; junction bases with no gene match: 5. The CDR3: CASSQGTSGGEKQFF. CDR3 in DNA: TGCGCCAGCAGCCAAGGGACTAGCGGGGGAGAGAAGCAGTTCTTC.

This chain connects TRBV19 to TRBJ2-4; 7 bases are shared with TRBD1. V trimming: 4 bases; J trimming: 6 bases; junction bases outside the gene matches: 6. Germline V gene lookup returns CDR1 LNHDA and CDR2 SQIVND (reference sequence). This CDR3 contains 14 residues. In DNA form, the CDR3 reads TGTGCCAGTAGTACCAGACAGGGAATAAACATTCAGTACTTC. Its translation: CASSTRQGINIQYF.

The chain links TRBV4-1 to TRBJ1-2; 7 positions agree with TRBD1. The J segment lost 8 bases and the V segment lost 1 base, leaving 7 bases of the junction unmatched. CDR3 length: 14 amino acids. Germline V gene sequence: CDR1 MGHRA, CDR2 YSYEKL. CDR3 DNA sequence: TGCGCCAGCAGCCAAGCATGGACAGGATGGGGCTACACCTTC. Amino acid sequence: CASSQAWTGWGYTF.

The chain's CDR3 is CASSPGQTSGGPRQFF. CDR3 nucleotide sequence: TGTGCCAGCAGCCCCGGCCAAACTAGCGGGGGGCCGAGGCAGTTCTTC. The chain employs TRBV7-2 and TRBJ2-1; 12 nucleotides agree with TRBD2. Looked up from germline, CDR1 is SGHTA and CDR2 is FQGNSA. The CDR3 covers 16 residues. The J segment lost 12 bases and the V segment lost 5 bases, leaving 14 bases of the junction unmatched.

The chain links TRBV11-2 to TRBJ1-2, with 7 bases lining up with TRBD1. Trimming at V came to 3 bases and at J to 2 bases, leaving 6 bases not matched to a gene. The CDR3 is 15 residues long. Germline CDR1 is SGHAT and CDR2 is FQNNGV. CDR3 bases: TGTGCCAGCAGCTTGGCCGGGACAGCCAACTATGGCTACACCTTC. Its protein product is CASSLAGTANYGYTF. Complete variable domain (other parts from reference TRBV11-2 and TRBJ1-2): EAGVAQSPRYKIIEKRQSVAFWCNPISGHATLYWYQQILGQGPKLLIQFQNNGVVDDSQLPKDRFSAERLKGVDSTLKIQPAKLEDSAVYLCASSLAGTANYGYTFGSGTRLTVV.

The chain carries TRBV14 and TRBJ2-1, with 9 bases matching TRBD2. The CDR3 loop spans 15 amino acids. Germline CDR1 and CDR2: SGHDN and FVKESK. The V gene end was trimmed by 2 bases and the J gene end by 4 bases; junction bases not matched to a gene: 3. The CDR3 DNA follows: TGTGCCAGCAGCCAATTTGCGGGGGGGTACAATGAGCAGTTCTTC. This sequence encodes CASSQFAGGYNEQFF.

This clone was detected a few times. The chain links TRBV11-2 to TRBJ2-1; D possibly corresponds to TRBD2 (6 bases). In germline, CDR1 is SGHAT, CDR2 FQNNGV. This CDR3 comprises 16 residues. Between the trimmed V and J ends, which lost 0 bases and 6 bases, there was a span of 15 bases. The CDR3 DNA sequence: TGTGCCAGCAGCTTAGATCCGTCCGGGGGTTTCAATGAGCAGTTCTTC. Residues: CASSLDPSGGFNEQFF.